These 15 T cell receptor beta chains were all obtained from the same sample, sequenced in a study of OX40 agonist ivuxolimab in advanced cancers. Clones were read by immunoSEQ multiplex PCR, and TCRdb kept only the in-frame ones, dropping some. This sample carries over 80,000 clones, roughly 90% of them seen once, and the ten largest clones take less than 6.5%. Sequencing was performed on CD4+ or CD8+ T cells sorted from blood, taken in a trial of the OX40 agonist ivuxolimab. The origin of the receptors is an adult with an advanced solid tumor such as melanoma, head and neck, liver or kidney cancer.

The chain combines TRBV7-2 with TRBJ1-2; D perhaps matches TRBD1 (6 bases). CDR1 is SGHTA and CDR2 is FQGNSA in the germline V gene. Trimming pared 11 bases from V and 4 bases from J, leaving 20 bases between. This CDR3 spans 14 amino acids. The CDR3 DNA sequence: TGTGCCTCGACTGCGTCCGGGGGCCCCTATGGCTACACCTTC. This encodes CASTASGGPYGYTF.

The chain uses TRBV27 and TRBJ1-5; TRBD1 is a possible D gene (6 bases). The CDR3 is made up of 14 amino acids. Germline assignment: CDR1 MNHEY and CDR2 SMNVEV (reference sequence). The V end lost 4 bases, the J end lost 3 bases, and 10 bases lay between the germline ends. The DNA for the CDR3 is TGTGCCAGCAGTTCGACAGGTTTCAATCAGCCCCAGCATTTT. This translates into CASSSTGFNQPQHF.

V is TRBV27 and J is TRBJ1-6, with unresolved D. Germline V gene lookup returns CDR1 MNHEY and CDR2 SMNVEV (reference sequence). V shed 6 bases and J shed 5 bases, with 11 bases lying between them. This CDR3 is 14 amino acids long. CDR3 in amino acids: CASRMTVNNSPLHF. The DNA of the CDR3 is TGTGCCAGCAGGATGACGGTGAATAATTCACCCCTCCACTTT.

This chain joins TRBV6-5 and TRBJ1-1; D remains ambiguous. The CDR3 spans 12 residues. From germline, CDR1 is MNHEY and CDR2 SVGAGI. Between the trimmed V and J ends, which lost 7 bases and 1 base, there was a span of 7 bases. DNA of the CDR3: TGTGCCAGCAATTTAGCGAACACTGAAGCTTTCTTT. Encoded protein: CASNLANTEAFF.

This clone was seen a few times. This chain joins TRBV5-6 and TRBJ1-1; D call uncertain. The CDR3 has 14 amino acids. V was clipped by 1 base and J by 7 bases, with 14 bases between them. Germline V gene lookup returns CDR1 SGHDT and CDR2 YYEEEE. The CDR3 sequence: CASSLYNRKSEAFF. DNA for the CDR3: TGTGCCAGCAGCTTGTATAATAGGAAGAGTGAAGCTTTCTTT.

V gene TRBV9 combines with J gene TRBJ2-5, with 15 bases lining up with TRBD2. The CDR3 has 19 residues. The V gene end was trimmed by 2 bases and the J gene end by 1 base; junction bases not matched to a gene: 9. Germline V gene data show CDR1 as SGDLS and CDR2 as YYNGEE. The CDR3 spells CASSVRPGLAGGPQETQYF. The DNA of the CDR3 is TGTGCCAGCAGCGTCCGACCCGGACTAGCGGGAGGGCCCCAAGAGACCCAGTACTTC. The full variable domain, its missing parts supplied by reference TRBV9 and TRBJ2-5, is DSGVTQTPKHLITATGQRVTLRCSPRSGDLSVYWYQQSLDQGLQFLIQYYNGEERAKGNILERFSAQQFPDLHSELNLSSLELGDSALYFCASSVRPGLAGGPQETQYFGPGTRLLVL.

This chain uses TRBV16 with TRBJ1-5; D is perhaps TRBD1 (5 bases). Trimming cost V 0 bases and J 7 bases, with 10 bases left between them. CDR3 length: 14 amino acids. CDR1 KGHSY and CDR2 FQNENV come from the germline V gene. DNA for the CDR3: TGTGCCAGCAGCCAATCATGGGGGGAGCAGCCCCAGCATTTT. Translating it yields CASSQSWGEQPQHF.

The V and J genes are TRBV29-1 and TRBJ2-5; TRBD1 matches at 8 bases. With the DNA end fitting TRBJ2-7 better, the J assignment may be wrong. CDR3 size: 13 residues. Per germline, CDR1 SQVTM and CDR2 ANQGSEA. The CDR3, as DNA: TGCAGCGTTGGACAGGGGCGAGGGTACGAGCAGTACTTC. Its protein is CSVGQGRGYEQYF.

This chain connects TRBV7-6 to TRBJ2-7; possible D gene TRBD1, 6 bases. This CDR3 comprises 13 residues. Germline V gene data show CDR1 as SGHVS and CDR2 as FNYEAQ. The germline V and J ends were trimmed by 5 bases and 2 bases, with 10 bases remaining between them. The CDR3 DNA sequence: TGTGCCAGCAGCCCGGGACATCCCTACGAGCAGTACTTC. Amino acids: CASSPGHPYEQYF.

This clone was observed once. A junction boundary mismatches the germline segment, possibly from a read error. V is TRBV19 and J is TRBJ1-2, with 8 bases that match TRBD1. Germline V lookup: CDR1 LNHDA, CDR2 SQIVND (reference sequence). The length of the CDR3 is 13 residues. CDR3 region: CASSLWETGGISF. CDR3 sequence (DNA): TGTGCCAGTAGTTTATGGGAAACAGGGGGAATCTCCTTC.

V is TRBV7-2 and J is TRBJ2-1; D gene uncertain. This CDR3 is 14 amino acids long. Germline V lookup: CDR1 SGHTA, CDR2 FQGNSA. V gave up 4 bases and J gave up 12 bases, with 19 bases separating them. The CDR3 bases are TGTGCCAGCAGCTCCCGCCGGGCCTCCGTGATGCAGTTCTTC. Its protein product is CASSSRRASVMQFF.

The rearrangement joins TRBV27 to TRBJ1-2; the D is unclear. The CDR3 covers 12 residues. Trimming took 6 bases from V and 3 from J, leaving 8 bases between them. Germline lookup yields CDR1 MNHEY and CDR2 SMNVEV (reference sequence). The CDR3 DNA is TGTGCCAGCAGGTCAGGCTACTATGGCTACACCTTC. As protein: CASRSGYYGYTF.

The genes are TRBV2 and TRBJ1-4; D not certain. The CDR3 is 11 amino acids. Germline CDR1 SNHLY, CDR2 FYNNEI. With 4 bases removed from V and 7 bases from J, the gap between germline ends came to 4 bases. CDR3 bases: TGTGCCAGCAGTGCGTTTGAAAAACTGTTTTTT. Encoded protein: CASSAFEKLFF.

V is TRBV30 and J is TRBJ2-7; TRBD1 agrees at 12 bases. In germline, CDR1 is GTSNPN, CDR2 SVGIG (reference sequence). This CDR3 has 14 amino acids. V was pared by 3 bases and J by 9 bases, with 9 bases of the junction left unmatched. This chain's CDR3 is CAWSTGTGGYGQYF. CDR3 nucleotide sequence: TGTGCCTGGAGCACCGGGACAGGGGGCTATGGGCAGTACTTC.

The CDR3 DNA reads as TGTGCCAGCAGTTCCTTACCCCGGGGGGATACAGATACGCAGTATTTT. It is translated as CASSSLPRGDTDTQYF. V gene TRBV6-5 combines with J gene TRBJ2-3, with TRBD2 matching over 7 bases. The CDR3 loop spans 16 amino acids. With 4 bases clipped from V and 3 bases from J, the junction kept 10 bases outside the gene matches. Germline V gives CDR1 MNHEY, CDR2 SVGAGI.